The source of this T cell receptor beta chain is a study of regulatory T cells in long-lasting Graves disease. Specified time point: newly diagnosed GD, antithyroid drugs for less than 3 months. From RNA extracted from PBMCs, the TCR library was made. The V gene's germline CDR1 is MDHEN and CDR2 SYDVKM. The CDR3 extends over 13 amino acids. The germline V and J ends were trimmed by 8 bases and 3 bases, with 11 bases remaining between them. This clonotype was counted at least ten times. iRepertoire HTBI primers and Arm-PCR of CDR3 regions built TCR beta libraries. TCRdb passed the multiplex PCR reads through MiXCR, listing each CDR3 protein once. This table holds 350,000 to 500,000 distinct CDR3 sequences, less than 15% found once. The same data also went into a second study, on T cells in Graves' hyperthyroidism and ophthalmopathy.

V and J are TRBV28 and TRBJ2-1; D is tentatively TRBD1 or TRBD2 (6 bases each). The source material was peripheral blood mononuclear cells (PBMCs), sampled at new diagnosis, from a patient treated with antithyroid drugs. The clonotype comes from a woman between 45 and 60 years old with Graves disease. The CDR3 sequence is CASAGHNYNEQFF. In DNA form, the CDR3 reads TGTGCCAGCGCGGGACATAACTACAATGAGCAGTTCTTC.